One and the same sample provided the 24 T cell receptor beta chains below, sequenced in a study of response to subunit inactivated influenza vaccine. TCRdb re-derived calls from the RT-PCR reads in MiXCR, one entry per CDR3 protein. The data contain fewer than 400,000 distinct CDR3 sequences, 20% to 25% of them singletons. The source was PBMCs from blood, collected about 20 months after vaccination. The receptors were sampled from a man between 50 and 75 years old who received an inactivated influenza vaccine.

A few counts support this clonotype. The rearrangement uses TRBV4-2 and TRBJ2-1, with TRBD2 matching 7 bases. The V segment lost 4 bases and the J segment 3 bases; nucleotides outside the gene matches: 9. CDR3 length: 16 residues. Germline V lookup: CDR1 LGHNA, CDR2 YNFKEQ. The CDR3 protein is CASSPSSGTNYNEQFF. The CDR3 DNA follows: TGTGCCAGCAGCCCCTCAAGCGGGACCAACTACAATGAGCAGTTCTTC.

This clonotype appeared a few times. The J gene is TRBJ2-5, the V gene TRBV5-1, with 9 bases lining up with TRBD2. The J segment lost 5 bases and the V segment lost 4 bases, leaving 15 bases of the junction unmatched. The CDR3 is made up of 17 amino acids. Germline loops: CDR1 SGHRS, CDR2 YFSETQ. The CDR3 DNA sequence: TGCGCCAGCAGCGCCCGATTGACTAGCGGCTTAGAGGAGACCCAGTACTTC. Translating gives CASSARLTSGLEETQYF.

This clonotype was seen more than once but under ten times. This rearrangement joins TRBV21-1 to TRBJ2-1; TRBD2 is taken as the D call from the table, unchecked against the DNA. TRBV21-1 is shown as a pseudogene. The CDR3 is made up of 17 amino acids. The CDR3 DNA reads TGTGCCAGCAGCAAGGCCAGCTTCGGGACTCCCTGGGATGAGCAGTTCTTC. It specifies CASSKASFGTPWDEQFF.

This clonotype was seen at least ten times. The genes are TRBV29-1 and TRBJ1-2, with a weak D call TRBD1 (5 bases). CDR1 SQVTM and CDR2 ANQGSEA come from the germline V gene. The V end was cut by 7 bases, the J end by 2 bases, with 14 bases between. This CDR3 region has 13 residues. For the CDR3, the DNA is TGCAGCGGGAGACCGGGACCCAACTATGGCTACACCTTC. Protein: CSGRPGPNYGYTF.

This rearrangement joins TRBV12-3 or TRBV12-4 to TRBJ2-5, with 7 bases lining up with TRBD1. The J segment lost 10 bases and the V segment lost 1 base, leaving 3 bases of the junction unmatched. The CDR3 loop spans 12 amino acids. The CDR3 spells CASSLEGASQYF. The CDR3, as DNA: TGTGCCAGCAGTTTAGAGGGGGCGAGCCAGTACTTC.

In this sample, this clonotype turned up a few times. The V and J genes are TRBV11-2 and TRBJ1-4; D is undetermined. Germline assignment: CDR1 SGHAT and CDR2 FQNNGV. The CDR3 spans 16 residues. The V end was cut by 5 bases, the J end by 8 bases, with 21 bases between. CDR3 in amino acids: CASSPSLRRREEKLFF. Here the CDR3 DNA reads TGTGCCAGCAGCCCCTCCTTAAGAAGGCGTGAAGAAAAACTGTTTTTT.

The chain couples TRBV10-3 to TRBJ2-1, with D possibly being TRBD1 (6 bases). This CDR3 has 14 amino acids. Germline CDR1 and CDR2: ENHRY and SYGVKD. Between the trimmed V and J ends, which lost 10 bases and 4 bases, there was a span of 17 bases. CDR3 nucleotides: TGTGCCAGTAAAGGACAGACACAATACAATGAGCAGTTCTTC. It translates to CASKGQTQYNEQFF.

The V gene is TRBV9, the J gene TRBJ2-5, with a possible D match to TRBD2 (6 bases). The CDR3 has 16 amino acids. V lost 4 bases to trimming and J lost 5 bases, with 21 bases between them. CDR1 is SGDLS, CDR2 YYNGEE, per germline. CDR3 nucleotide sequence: TGTGCCAGCAGCCCCCCGGGGGTAGGGTTACTGGAGACCCAGTACTTC. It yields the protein CASSPPGVGLLETQYF.

Here the CDR3 reads CASSVDVDRSFNQPQHF. The CDR3 coding sequence is TGTGCCAGCAGTGTAGACGTCGACAGGTCCTTCAATCAGCCCCAGCATTTT. The genes are TRBV12-3 or TRBV12-4 and TRBJ1-5; tentative D call: TRBD1 (6 bases). Trimming shortened V by 5 bases and J by 3 bases, and 20 bases separated the two germline ends. This CDR3 spans 17 amino acids.

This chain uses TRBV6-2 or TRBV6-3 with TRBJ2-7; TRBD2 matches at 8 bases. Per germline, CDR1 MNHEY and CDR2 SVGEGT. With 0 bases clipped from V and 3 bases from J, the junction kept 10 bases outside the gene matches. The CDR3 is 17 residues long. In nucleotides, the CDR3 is TGTGCCAGCAGTTACTCCCGACCAGCGGGAGTAATCTACGAGCAGTACTTC. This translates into CASSYSRPAGVIYEQYF.

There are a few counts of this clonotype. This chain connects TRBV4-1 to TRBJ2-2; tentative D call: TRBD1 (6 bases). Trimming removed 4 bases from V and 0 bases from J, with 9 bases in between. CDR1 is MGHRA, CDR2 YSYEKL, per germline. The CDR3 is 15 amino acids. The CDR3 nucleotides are TGCGCCAGCAGCCGGGGACATCCGAACACCGGGGAGCTGTTTTTT. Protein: CASSRGHPNTGELFF.

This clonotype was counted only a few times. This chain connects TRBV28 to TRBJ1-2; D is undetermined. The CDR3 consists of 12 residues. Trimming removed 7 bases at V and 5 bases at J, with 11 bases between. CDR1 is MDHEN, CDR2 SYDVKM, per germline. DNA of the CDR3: TGTGCCAGCATGAGGGTCTCATATGGCTACACCTTC. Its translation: CASMRVSYGYTF.

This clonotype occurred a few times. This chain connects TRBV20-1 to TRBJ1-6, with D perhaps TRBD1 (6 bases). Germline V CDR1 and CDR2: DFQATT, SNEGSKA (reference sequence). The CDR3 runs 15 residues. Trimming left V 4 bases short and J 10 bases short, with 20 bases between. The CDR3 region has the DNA TGCAGTGCTATAACTTCTAACATTAGGGGGTCACCCCTCCACTTT. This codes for CSAITSNIRGSPLHF.

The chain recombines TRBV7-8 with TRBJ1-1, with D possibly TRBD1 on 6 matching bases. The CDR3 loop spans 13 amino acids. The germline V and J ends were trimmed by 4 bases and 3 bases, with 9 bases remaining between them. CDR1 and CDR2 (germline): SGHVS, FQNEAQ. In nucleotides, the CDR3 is TGTGCCAGCAGCTGGGGGGGCCACACTGAAGCTTTCTTT. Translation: CASSWGGHTEAFF.

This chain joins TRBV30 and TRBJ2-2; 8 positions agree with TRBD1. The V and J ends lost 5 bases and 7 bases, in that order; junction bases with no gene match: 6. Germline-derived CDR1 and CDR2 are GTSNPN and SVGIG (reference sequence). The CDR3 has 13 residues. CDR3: CAWGRGQSGELFF. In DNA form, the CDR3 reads TGTGCCTGGGGCAGGGGGCAGAGCGGGGAGCTGTTTTTT. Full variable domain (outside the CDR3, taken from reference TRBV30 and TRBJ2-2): SQTIHQWPATLVQPVGSPLSLECTVEGTSNPNLYWYRQAAGRGLQLLFYSVGIGQISSEVPQNLSASRPQDRQFILSSKKLLLSDSGFYLCAWGRGQSGELFFGEGSRLTVL.

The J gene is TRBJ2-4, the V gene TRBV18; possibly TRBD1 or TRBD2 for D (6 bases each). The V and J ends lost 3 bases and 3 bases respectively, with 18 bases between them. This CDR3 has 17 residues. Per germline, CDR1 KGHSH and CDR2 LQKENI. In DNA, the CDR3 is TGTGCCAGCTCACCCCCCATTCGGGGGCACCTCAAAAACATTCAGTACTTC. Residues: CASSPPIRGHLKNIQYF.

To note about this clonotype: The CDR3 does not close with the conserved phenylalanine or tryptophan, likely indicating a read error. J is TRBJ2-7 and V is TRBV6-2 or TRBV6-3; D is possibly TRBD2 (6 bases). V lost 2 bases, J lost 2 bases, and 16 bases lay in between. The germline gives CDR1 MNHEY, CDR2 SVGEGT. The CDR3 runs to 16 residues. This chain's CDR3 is CASSYLGTARAYEQYC. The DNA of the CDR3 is TGTGCCAGCAGTTACCTTGGGACTGCGAGGGCCTACGAGCAGTACTGC.

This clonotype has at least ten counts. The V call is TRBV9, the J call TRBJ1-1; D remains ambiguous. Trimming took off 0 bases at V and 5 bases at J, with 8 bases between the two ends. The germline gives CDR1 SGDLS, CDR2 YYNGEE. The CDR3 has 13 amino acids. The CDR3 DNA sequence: TGTGCCAGCAGCGTAGTGCAAGGGACTGAAGCTTTCTTT. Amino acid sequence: CASSVVQGTEAFF.

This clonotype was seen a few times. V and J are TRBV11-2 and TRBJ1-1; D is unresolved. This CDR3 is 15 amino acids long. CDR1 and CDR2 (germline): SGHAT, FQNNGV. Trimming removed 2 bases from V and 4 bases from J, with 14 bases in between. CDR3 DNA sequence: TGTGCCAGCAGCTTATGGGGTGACACTCTCACTGAAGCTTTCTTT. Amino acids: CASSLWGDTLTEAFF.

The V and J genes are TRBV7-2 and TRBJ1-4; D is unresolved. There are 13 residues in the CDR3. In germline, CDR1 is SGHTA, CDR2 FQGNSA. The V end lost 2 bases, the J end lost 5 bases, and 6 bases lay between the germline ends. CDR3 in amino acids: CASSLRLNEKLFF. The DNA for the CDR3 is TGTGCCAGCAGCTTACGGTTAAATGAAAAACTGTTTTTT.

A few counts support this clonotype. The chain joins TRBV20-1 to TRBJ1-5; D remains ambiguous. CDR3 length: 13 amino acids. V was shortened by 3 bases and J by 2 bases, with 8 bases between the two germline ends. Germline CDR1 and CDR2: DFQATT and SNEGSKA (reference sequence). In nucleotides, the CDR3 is TGCAGTGCTAGCTTCGGGGGCAATCAGCCCCAGCATTTT. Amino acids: CSASFGGNQPQHF.

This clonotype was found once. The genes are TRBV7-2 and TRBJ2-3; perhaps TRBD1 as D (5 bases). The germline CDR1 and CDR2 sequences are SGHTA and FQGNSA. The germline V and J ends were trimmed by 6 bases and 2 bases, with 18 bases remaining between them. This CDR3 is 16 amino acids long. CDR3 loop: CASSPIRGPDTDTQYF. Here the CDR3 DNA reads TGTGCCAGCAGTCCCATTAGGGGTCCCGACACAGATACGCAGTATTTT.

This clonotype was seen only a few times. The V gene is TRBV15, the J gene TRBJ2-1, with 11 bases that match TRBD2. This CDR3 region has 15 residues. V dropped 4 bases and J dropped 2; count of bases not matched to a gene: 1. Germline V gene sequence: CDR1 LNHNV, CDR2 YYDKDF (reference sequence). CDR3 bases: TGTGCCACCAGCATGGGACTAGCGGCCTACAATGAGCAGTTCTTC. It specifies CATSMGLAAYNEQFF.

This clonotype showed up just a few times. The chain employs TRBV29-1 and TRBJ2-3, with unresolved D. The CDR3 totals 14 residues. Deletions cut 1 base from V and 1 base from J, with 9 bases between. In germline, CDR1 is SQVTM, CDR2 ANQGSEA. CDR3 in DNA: TGCAGCGTTGAAGGGCGGTCTCGCACAGATACGCAGTATTTT. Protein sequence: CSVEGRSRTDTQYF.